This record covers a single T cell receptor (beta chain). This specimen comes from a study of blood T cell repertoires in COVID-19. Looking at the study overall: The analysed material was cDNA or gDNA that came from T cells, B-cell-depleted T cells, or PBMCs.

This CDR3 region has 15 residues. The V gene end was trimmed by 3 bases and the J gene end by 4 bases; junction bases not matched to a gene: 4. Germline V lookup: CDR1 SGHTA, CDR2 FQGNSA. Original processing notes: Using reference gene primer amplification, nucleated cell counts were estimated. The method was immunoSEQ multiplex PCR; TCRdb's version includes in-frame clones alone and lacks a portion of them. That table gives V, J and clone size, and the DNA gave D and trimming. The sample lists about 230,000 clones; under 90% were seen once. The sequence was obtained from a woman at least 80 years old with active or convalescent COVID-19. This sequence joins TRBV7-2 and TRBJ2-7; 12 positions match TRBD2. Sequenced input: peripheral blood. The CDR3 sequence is CASSFGLAGGYEQYF. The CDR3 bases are TGTGCCAGCAGCTTTGGGCTAGCGGGGGGGTACGAGCAGTACTTC.